The 28 T cell receptor beta chains below all came from one sample that was sequenced in a study of blood T cells in healthy people across ages (dated by TCRdb to about 2015). Library prep was done by 5' RACE. Data came from an Illumina HiSeq 2500. A second PCR of about 7 to 12 cycles was performed with a sample-barcoded 5' primer and a J-beta primer mix. Clones were called with MiXCR by TCRdb after fastp trimmed the public reads at Q25, and only in-frame beta chains were retained. Under each unique CDR3 protein, matching rows form one entry showing the most common genes and DNA. Counted in this sample were 1.5 million to 1.9 million distinct CDR3 sequences; approximately 43% of them appeared once. The ten biggest clones cover around 4% of the sample. Sequenced input: blood. The receptors come from a woman between 18 and 29 years old in good health.

There are a few counts of this clonotype. This CDR3 is CSVDFGGKGGYSYNEQFF. CDR3 coding DNA: TGCAGCGTTGATTTTGGGGGGAAAGGGGGTTACTCCTACAATGAGCAGTTCTTC. This chain uses TRBV29-1 with TRBJ2-1; the D gene could be TRBD1 or TRBD2 (6 bases each). The length of the CDR3 is 18 residues. Deletions cut 3 bases from V and 0 bases from J, with 21 bases between. Germline V gene lookup returns CDR1 SQVTM and CDR2 ANQGSEA.

The J gene is TRBJ2-1, the V gene TRBV24-1; TRBD2 is a possible D gene (6 bases). CDR1 KGHDR and CDR2 SFDVKD come from the germline V gene. This CDR3 is 16 amino acids long. Trimming removed 4 bases from V and 4 bases from J, with 16 bases in between. In nucleotides, the CDR3 is TGTGCCACCAGTGAAGGAGGGTCCGGGGTATACAATGAGCAGTTCTTC. Its translation: CATSEGGSGVYNEQFF.

The V and J genes are TRBV28 and TRBJ1-2; 8 positions agree with TRBD1. Germline lookup yields CDR1 MDHEN and CDR2 SYDVKM. J lost 4 bases, V lost 2 bases, and 9 bases had no gene match. CDR3 length: 16 residues. This CDR3 reads CASSLRRQGAGYGYTF. CDR3 in DNA: TGTGCCAGCAGTTTAAGGAGGCAGGGGGCGGGCTATGGCTACACCTTC.

The chain combines TRBV2 with TRBJ1-1; TRBD1 is a possible D gene (5 bases). This CDR3 has 13 amino acids. Germline V CDR1 and CDR2: SNHLY, FYNNEI. V was trimmed by 10 bases and J by 3 bases, leaving 15 bases between them. The CDR3 DNA follows: TGTGCCAACGCGCGTGGGGCGGACACTGAAGCTTTCTTT. The encoded protein is CANARGADTEAFF.

This clonotype was seen more than once but under ten times. The V and J genes are TRBV7-2 and TRBJ1-4; D might be TRBD1 (5 bases). Trimming removed 4 bases from V and 8 bases from J, with 17 bases in between. This CDR3 comprises 15 residues. Germline assignment: CDR1 SGHTA and CDR2 FQGNSA. The CDR3 DNA follows: TGTGCCAGCAGCTCGGCCCTAAGGGGAGTCGAAAAACTGTTTTTT. Residues: CASSSALRGVEKLFF.

The V and J genes are TRBV6-2 or TRBV6-3 and TRBJ2-5; D gene ambiguous. There are 12 residues in the CDR3. The germline CDR1 and CDR2 sequences are MNHEY and SVGEGT. Trimming took off 4 bases at V and 11 bases at J, with 14 bases between the two ends. Here the CDR3 DNA reads TGTGCCAGCAGTTTTCTAGGTGGCGTTCAGTACTTC. This gives the protein CASSFLGGVQYF.

The chain couples TRBV20-1 to TRBJ1-1; D is unresolved. Germline values: CDR1 DFQATT, CDR2 SNEGSKA (reference sequence). The V gene lost 1 base and the J gene lost 1 base, with 10 bases spanning the gap. The CDR3 has 14 amino acids. Written as DNA, the CDR3 is TGCAGTGCTAGAGTTAGGGTTAAGAACACTGAAGCTTTCTTT. Its protein is CSARVRVKNTEAFF.

The chain uses TRBV20-1 and TRBJ2-3, with D tentatively TRBD1 or TRBD2 (5 bases each). Germline-derived CDR1 and CDR2 are DFQATT and SNEGSKA (reference sequence). Between the trimmed V and J ends, which lost 5 bases and 1 base, there was a span of 13 bases. The length of the CDR3 is 14 residues. The CDR3 region has the DNA TGCAGTGCTGGCCGGGACGGGCGCACAGATACGCAGTATTTT. Protein sequence: CSAGRDGRTDTQYF.

The gene calls are TRBV5-1 and TRBJ2-7, with D perhaps matching TRBD2 (7 bases). The CDR3 totals 17 residues. V was pared by 4 bases and J by 7 bases, with 27 bases between. Germline-derived CDR1 and CDR2 are SGHRS and YFSETQ. CDR3: CASSLASGPKGGNEQYF. The DNA of the CDR3 is TGCGCCAGCAGCCTGGCTAGCGGCCCAAAGGGGGGCAATGAGCAGTACTTC. The full variable domain, with the rest looked up from reference TRBV5-1 and TRBJ2-7, is KAGVTQTPRYLIKTRGQQVTLSCSPISGHRSVSWYQQTPGQGLQFLFEYFSETQRNKGNFPGRFSGRQFSNSRSEMNVSTLELGDSALYLCASSLASGPKGGNEQYFGPGTRLTVT.

CDR3 in amino acids: CANKRLGGRAGKVNEQFF. CDR3 DNA sequence: TGTGCTAACAAGCGATTAGGTGGGAGGGCAGGGAAGGTGAATGAGCAGTTCTTC. This chain uses TRBV7-9 with TRBJ2-1, with TRBD2 matching over 7 bases. Germline assignment: CDR1 SEHNR and CDR2 FQNEAQ (reference sequence). The CDR3 length is 18 residues.

This clonotype was observed a handful of times. The chain uses TRBV10-3 and TRBJ2-4; 9 nucleotides align to TRBD1. J gave up 1 base and V 2 bases, and 3 bases lay outside the gene matches. Germline CDR1 and CDR2: ENHRY and SYGVKD. The CDR3 length is 16 residues. CDR3 bases: TGTGCCATCAGTGAGACAGGACAGGGGGCCAAAAACATTCAGTACTTC. Translated: CAISETGQGAKNIQYF.

This clonotype was counted a few times. The chain links TRBV20-1 to TRBJ1-5; D is perhaps TRBD1 (5 bases). Trimming removed 3 bases from V and 7 bases from J, with 10 bases in between. CDR3 length: 12 amino acids. In germline, CDR1 is DFQATT, CDR2 SNEGSKA (reference sequence). The CDR3 bases are TGCAGTGCTAGGGCAGGGTTACAGCCCCAGCATTTT. Encoded protein: CSARAGLQPQHF.

The V gene is TRBV6-2 or TRBV6-3, the J gene TRBJ2-1; D not certain. The J call may be wrong; the DNA end is better matched by TRBJ2-7. The V gene's germline CDR1 is MNHEY and CDR2 SVGEGT. CDR3 size: 14 residues. The CDR3 nucleotides are TGTGCCACCCGGCAAGGGCTTGGCTACAATGAGCAGTACTTC. Translated, it gives CATRQGLGYNEQYF.

The chain couples TRBV4-1 to TRBJ2-2; TRBD2 might be the D (6 bases). This CDR3 is built from 14 residues. The V gene's germline CDR1 is MGHRA and CDR2 YSYEKL. V was trimmed by 0 bases and J by 7 bases, leaving 9 bases between them. CDR3 nucleotides: TGCGCCAGCAGCCAAGATTGGGGGGTCGGGGAGCTGTTTTTT. The encoded protein is CASSQDWGVGELFF.

The chain employs TRBV3-1 and TRBJ2-5, with TRBD2 matching over 8 bases. The CDR3 has 16 residues. Germline-derived CDR1 and CDR2 are LGHDT and YNNKEL (reference sequence). The V gene end was trimmed by 4 bases and the J gene end by 11 bases; junction bases not matched to a gene: 18. CDR3 loop: CASSPPPAGAYNEQYF. The CDR3 DNA reads as TGTGCCAGCAGCCCCCCCCCAGCGGGGGCTTACAATGAGCAGTACTTC.

The chain combines TRBV4-2 with TRBJ2-7; 7 nucleotides align to TRBD2. The assigned J gene may be wrong: the sequence end matches TRBJ2-5 better. Germline V lookup: CDR1 LGHNA, CDR2 YNFKEQ. This CDR3 comprises 14 residues. The DNA for the CDR3 is TGTGCCAGCAGCCAAGCCGCGGGGGAAGAGACCCAGTACTTC. The encoded protein is CASSQAAGEETQYF.

This clonotype was seen repeatedly, ten times or more. This chain links TRBV4-1 with TRBJ2-7, with D possibly being TRBD1 (5 bases). CDR1 is MGHRA, CDR2 YSYEKL, per germline. This CDR3 is built from 13 residues. Deletions cut 3 bases from V and 3 bases from J, with 9 bases between. The CDR3 here is CASSHPQGYEQYF. CDR3 DNA: TGCGCCAGCAGCCATCCTCAGGGCTACGAGCAGTACTTC.

This clonotype was observed once. The V gene is TRBV5-1, the J gene TRBJ2-7, with 8 bases aligning to TRBD1. Trimming took 0 bases from V and 5 from J; bases not matched to a gene: 4. Germline V CDR1 and CDR2: SGHRS, YFSETQ. This CDR3 has 14 residues. The CDR3: CASSLGRGRNEQYF. CDR3 nucleotide sequence: TGCGCCAGCAGCTTGGGCAGGGGGCGAAACGAGCAGTACTTC.

V and J are TRBV7-2 and TRBJ2-3; possibly TRBD1 or TRBD2 for D (5 bases each). This CDR3 has 15 amino acids. V was pared by 6 bases and J by 0 bases, with 13 bases between. The germline V gene encodes CDR1 SGHTA and CDR2 FQGNSA. In DNA form, the CDR3 reads TGTGCCAGCAGGCCCCGGGGCCTTAGCACAGATACGCAGTATTTT. Encoded protein: CASRPRGLSTDTQYF.

This clonotype was counted only a few times. The rearrangement links TRBV12-3 or TRBV12-4 to TRBJ2-7; 9 bases line up with TRBD1. CDR3 length: 13 amino acids. V shed 7 bases and J 7 bases; nucleotides not matched to a gene: 8. CDR3 sequence reads: CASTTDRGKEQYF. CDR3 coding DNA: TGTGCCAGCACCACGGACAGGGGCAAAGAGCAGTACTTC.

The gene calls are TRBV27 and TRBJ2-7; D remains ambiguous. The CDR3 loop spans 14 amino acids. Germline-derived CDR1 and CDR2 are MNHEY and SMNVEV (reference sequence). Between the trimmed V and J ends, which lost 6 bases and 0 bases, there was a span of 12 bases. The CDR3 here is CASSRDRNSYEQYF. Written as DNA, the CDR3 is TGTGCCAGCAGCCGTGACCGGAACTCCTACGAGCAGTACTTC.

V and J are TRBV13 and TRBJ1-1; D possibly corresponds to TRBD1 (5 bases). The CDR3 covers 14 residues. Per the germline V gene, CDR1 is PRHDT and CDR2 is FYEKMQ (reference sequence). Trimming pared 2 bases from V and 3 bases from J, leaving 10 bases between. CDR3 sequence reads: CASSLFRGDTEAFF. The DNA for the CDR3 is TGTGCCAGCAGCTTATTTAGGGGTGACACTGAAGCTTTCTTT. The full variable domain, in which reference TRBV13 and TRBJ1-1 provide the parts outside the CDR3, is AAGVIQSPRHLIKEKRETATLKCYPIPRHDTVYWYQQGPGQDPQFLISFYEKMQSDKGSIPDRFSAQQFSDYHSELNMSSLELGDSALYFCASSLFRGDTEAFFGQGTRLTVV.

The V and J genes are TRBV12-3 or TRBV12-4 and TRBJ1-4; D is undetermined. Trimming stripped 3 bases from V and 4 bases from J, with 15 bases between. The CDR3 covers 16 residues. As DNA, the CDR3 is TGTGCCAGCAGTTTTGCCCCCTTGGACGGTAATGAAAAACTGTTTTTT. Encoded protein: CASSFAPLDGNEKLFF.

Of note for this clonotype: Germline is not matched at one junction end, which may reflect a read error. The chain joins TRBV27 to TRBJ1-4; D unclear. Looked up from germline, CDR1 is MNHEY and CDR2 is SMNVEV (reference sequence). This CDR3 is 13 amino acids long. The CDR3 sequence: CASSLSGIEKLFF. DNA of the CDR3: TGCGCCAGCAGTTTATCCGGCATCGAAAAACTGTTTTTT.

This chain links TRBV20-1 with TRBJ2-1, with D possibly matching TRBD2 (6 bases). Trimming took 2 bases from V and 4 from J, leaving 9 bases between them. This CDR3 spans 13 amino acids. Looked up from germline, CDR1 is DFQATT and CDR2 is SNEGSKA (reference sequence). The CDR3 coding sequence is TGCAGTGCTAGAAGCGGGCTTTACAATGAGCAGTTCTTC. Its protein product is CSARSGLYNEQFF.

J is TRBJ2-7 and V is TRBV20-1; 9 nucleotides align to TRBD2. After removal of 6 bases from V and 5 bases from J, the junction contained 8 bases not matched to a gene. The CDR3 is 13 residues long. CDR1 DFQATT and CDR2 SNEGSKA come from the germline V gene (reference sequence). CDR3 residues: CSALEASGNEQYF. CDR3 DNA: TGCAGTGCCCTAGAGGCTAGCGGGAACGAGCAGTACTTC.

The chain uses TRBV29-1 and TRBJ2-3, with 7 nucleotides matching TRBD2. CDR3 length: 16 amino acids. The germline CDR1 and CDR2 sequences are SQVTM and ANQGSEA. The V gene end was trimmed by 4 bases and the J gene end by 0 bases; junction bases not matched to a gene: 10. Here the CDR3 reads CSVGLRLAVSTDTQYF. The CDR3 DNA reads TGCAGCGTTGGTCTCCGGCTAGCGGTCAGCACAGATACGCAGTATTTT.

The rearrangement uses TRBV3-1 and TRBJ1-2, with a weak D call TRBD1 (5 bases). This CDR3 spans 13 amino acids. V lost 2 bases and J 8 bases, leaving 12 bases between the germline ends. Germline V gene sequence: CDR1 LGHDT, CDR2 YNNKEL (reference sequence). In DNA form, the CDR3 reads TGTGCCAGCAGCCAACAAAGAGGGGTCGGCTACACCTTC. This encodes CASSQQRGVGYTF.